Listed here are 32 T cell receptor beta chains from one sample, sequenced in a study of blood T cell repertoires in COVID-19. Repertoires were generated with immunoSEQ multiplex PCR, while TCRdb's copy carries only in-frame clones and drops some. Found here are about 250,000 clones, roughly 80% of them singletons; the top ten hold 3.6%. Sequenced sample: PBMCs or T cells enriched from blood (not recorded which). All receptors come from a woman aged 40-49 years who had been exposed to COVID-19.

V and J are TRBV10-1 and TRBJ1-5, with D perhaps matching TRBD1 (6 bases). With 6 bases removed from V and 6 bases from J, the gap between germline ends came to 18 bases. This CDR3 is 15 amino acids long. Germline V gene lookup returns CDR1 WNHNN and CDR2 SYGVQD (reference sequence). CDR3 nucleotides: TGCGCCAGCAGGACCCGGGTGAGGGGGGGTCAGCCCCAGCATTTT. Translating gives CASRTRVRGGQPQHF.

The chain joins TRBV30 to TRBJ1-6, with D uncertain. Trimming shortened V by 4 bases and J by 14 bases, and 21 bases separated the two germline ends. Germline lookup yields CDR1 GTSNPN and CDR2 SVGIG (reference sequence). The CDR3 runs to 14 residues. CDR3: CAWITTEAQGTLHF. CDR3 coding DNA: TGTGCCTGGATTACAACGGAAGCGCAAGGAACCCTCCACTTT.

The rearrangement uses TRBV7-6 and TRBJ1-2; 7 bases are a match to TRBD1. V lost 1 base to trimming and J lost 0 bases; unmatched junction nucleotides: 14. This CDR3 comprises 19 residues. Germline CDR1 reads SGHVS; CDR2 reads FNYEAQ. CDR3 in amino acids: CASSLDRPGQQTANYGYTF. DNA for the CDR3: TGTGCCAGCAGCTTAGACCGACCGGGACAGCAAACAGCTAACTATGGCTACACCTTC.

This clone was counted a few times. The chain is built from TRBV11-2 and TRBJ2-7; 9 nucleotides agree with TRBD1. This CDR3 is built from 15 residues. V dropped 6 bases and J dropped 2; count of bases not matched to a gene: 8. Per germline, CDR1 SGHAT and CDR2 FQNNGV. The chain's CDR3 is CASRTRGTGTYEQYF. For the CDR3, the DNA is TGTGCCAGCAGAACTCGCGGGACAGGGACCTACGAGCAGTACTTC.

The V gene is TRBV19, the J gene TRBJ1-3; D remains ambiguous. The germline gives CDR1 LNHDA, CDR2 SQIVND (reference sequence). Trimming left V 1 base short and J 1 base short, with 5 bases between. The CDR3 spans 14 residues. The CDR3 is CASSIVASGNTIYF. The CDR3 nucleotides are TGTGCCAGTAGTATAGTGGCTTCTGGAAACACCATATATTTT.

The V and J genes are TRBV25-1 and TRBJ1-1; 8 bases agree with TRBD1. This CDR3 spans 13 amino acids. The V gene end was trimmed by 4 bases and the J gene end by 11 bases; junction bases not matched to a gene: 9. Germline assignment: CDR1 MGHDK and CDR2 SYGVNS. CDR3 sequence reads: CASSAPGTGWAFF. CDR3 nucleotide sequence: TGTGCCAGCAGTGCCCCCGGGACAGGTTGGGCTTTCTTT.

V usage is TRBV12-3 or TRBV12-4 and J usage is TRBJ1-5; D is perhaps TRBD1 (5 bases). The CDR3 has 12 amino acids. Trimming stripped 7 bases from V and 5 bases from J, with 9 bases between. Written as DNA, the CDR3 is TGTGCCAGCAACACAGGATATCAGCCCCAGCATTTT. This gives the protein CASNTGYQPQHF.

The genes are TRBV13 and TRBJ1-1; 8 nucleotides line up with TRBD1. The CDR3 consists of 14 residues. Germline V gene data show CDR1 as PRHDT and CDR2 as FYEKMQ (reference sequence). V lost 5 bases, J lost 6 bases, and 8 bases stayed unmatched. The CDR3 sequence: CASSLKRTGSEAFF. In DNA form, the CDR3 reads TGTGCCAGCAGCCTAAAAAGGACAGGGTCTGAAGCTTTCTTT.

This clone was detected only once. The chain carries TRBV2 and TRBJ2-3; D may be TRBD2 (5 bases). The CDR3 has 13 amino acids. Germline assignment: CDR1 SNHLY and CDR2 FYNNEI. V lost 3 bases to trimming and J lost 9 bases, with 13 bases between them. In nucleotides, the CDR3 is TGTGCCAGCAGTGACGTCGGGGTAGCCACGCAGTATTTT. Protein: CASSDVGVATQYF.

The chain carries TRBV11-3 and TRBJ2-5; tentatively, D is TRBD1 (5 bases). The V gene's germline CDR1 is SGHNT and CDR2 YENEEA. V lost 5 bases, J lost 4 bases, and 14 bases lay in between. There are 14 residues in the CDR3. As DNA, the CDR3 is TGTGCCAGCAGCCCGCGTGGGGCCGGAGAGACCCAGTACTTC. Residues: CASSPRGAGETQYF.

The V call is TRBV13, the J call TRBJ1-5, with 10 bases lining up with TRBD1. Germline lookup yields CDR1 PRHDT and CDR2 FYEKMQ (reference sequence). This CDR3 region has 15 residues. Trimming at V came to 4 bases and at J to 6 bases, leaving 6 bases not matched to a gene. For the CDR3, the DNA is TGTGCCAGCAGCTCAGGGACAGGGGCAGGTCAGCCCCAGCATTTT. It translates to CASSSGTGAGQPQHF.

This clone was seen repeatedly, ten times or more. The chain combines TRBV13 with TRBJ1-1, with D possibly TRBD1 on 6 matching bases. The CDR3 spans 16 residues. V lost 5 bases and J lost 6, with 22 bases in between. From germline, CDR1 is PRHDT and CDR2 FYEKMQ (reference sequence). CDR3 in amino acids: CASSHTGTSTVAEAFF. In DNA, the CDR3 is TGTGCCAGCAGCCACACCGGGACATCTACGGTCGCTGAAGCTTTCTTT. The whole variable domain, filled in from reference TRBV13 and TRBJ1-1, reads AAGVIQSPRHLIKEKRETATLKCYPIPRHDTVYWYQQGPGQDPQFLISFYEKMQSDKGSIPDRFSAQQFSDYHSELNMSSLELGDSALYFCASSHTGTSTVAEAFFGQGTRLTVV.

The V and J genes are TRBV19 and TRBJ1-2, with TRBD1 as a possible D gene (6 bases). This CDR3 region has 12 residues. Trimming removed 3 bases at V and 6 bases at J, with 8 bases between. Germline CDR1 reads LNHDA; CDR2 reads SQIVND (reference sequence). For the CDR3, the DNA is TGTGCCAGTAGTATCGGGGGGCATGGCTACACCTTC. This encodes CASSIGGHGYTF.

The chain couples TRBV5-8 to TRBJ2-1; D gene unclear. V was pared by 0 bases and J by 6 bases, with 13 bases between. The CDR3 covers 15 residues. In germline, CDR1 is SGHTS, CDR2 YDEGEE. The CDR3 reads CASSLEPTTGNEQFF. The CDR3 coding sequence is TGTGCCAGCAGCTTGGAACCCACGACGGGCAATGAGCAGTTCTTC. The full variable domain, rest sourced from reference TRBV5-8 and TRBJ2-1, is EAGVTQSPTHLIKTRGQQATLRCSPISGHTSVYWYQQALGLGLQFLLWYDEGEERNRGNFPPRFSGRQFPNYSSELNVNALELEDSALYLCASSLEPTTGNEQFFGPGTRLTVL.

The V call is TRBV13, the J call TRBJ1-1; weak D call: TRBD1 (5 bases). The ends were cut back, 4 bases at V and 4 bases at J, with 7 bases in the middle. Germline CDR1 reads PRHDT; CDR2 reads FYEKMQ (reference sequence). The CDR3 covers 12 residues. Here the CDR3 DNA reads TGTGCCAGCAGCTCGGGGGTCACTGAAGCTTTCTTT. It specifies CASSSGVTEAFF.

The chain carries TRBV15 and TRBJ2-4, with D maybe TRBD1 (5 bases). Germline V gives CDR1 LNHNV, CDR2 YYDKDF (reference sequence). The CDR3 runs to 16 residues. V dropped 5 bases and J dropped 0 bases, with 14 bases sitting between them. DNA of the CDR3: TGTGCCACCAGCGGCAGGGTCCCCGAAGCCAAAAACATTCAGTACTTC. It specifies CATSGRVPEAKNIQYF.

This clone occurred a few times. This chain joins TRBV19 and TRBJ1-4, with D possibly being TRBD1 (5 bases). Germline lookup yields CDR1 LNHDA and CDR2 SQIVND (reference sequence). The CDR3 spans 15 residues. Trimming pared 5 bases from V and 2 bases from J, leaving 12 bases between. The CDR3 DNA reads TGTGCCAGTAGTCCAAGGGGTGGGACTAATGAAAAACTGTTTTTT. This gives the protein CASSPRGGTNEKLFF.

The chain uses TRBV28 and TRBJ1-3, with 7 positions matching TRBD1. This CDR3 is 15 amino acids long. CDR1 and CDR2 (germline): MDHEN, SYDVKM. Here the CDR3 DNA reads TGTGGCGCGGGACAGCCACTATTAAACGGAAACACCATATATTTT. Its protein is CGAGQPLLNGNTIYF.

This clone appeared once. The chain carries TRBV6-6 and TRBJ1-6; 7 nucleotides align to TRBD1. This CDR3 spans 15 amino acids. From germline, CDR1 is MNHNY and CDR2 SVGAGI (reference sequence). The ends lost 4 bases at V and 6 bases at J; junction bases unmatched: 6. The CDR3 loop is CASSSPGDSNSPLHF. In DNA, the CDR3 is TGTGCCAGCAGTTCCCCCGGGGACAGTAATTCACCCCTCCACTTT.

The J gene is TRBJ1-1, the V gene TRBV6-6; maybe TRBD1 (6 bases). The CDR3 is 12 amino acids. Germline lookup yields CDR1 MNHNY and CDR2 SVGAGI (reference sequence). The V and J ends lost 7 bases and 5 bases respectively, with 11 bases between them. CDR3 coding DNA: TGTGCCAGCACCCTGGGACAAACTGAAGCTTTCTTT. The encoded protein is CASTLGQTEAFF.

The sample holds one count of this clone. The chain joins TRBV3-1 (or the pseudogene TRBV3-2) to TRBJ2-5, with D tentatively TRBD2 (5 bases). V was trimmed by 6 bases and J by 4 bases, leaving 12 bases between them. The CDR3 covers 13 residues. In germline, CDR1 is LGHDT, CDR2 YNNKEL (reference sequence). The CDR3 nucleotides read TGTGCCAGCAGGACGCCGGGAACAGAGACCCAGTACTTC. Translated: CASRTPGTETQYF.

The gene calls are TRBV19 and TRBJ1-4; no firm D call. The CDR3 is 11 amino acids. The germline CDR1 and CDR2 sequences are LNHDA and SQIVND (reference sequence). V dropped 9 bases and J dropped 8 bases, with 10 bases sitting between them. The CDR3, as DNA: TGTGCCAGCAAGGTGGAGGAAAAACTGTTTTTT. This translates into CASKVEEKLFF. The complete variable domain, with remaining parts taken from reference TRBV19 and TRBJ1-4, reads DGGITQSPKYLFRKEGQNVTLSCEQNLNHDAMYWYRQDPGQGLRLIYYSQIVNDFQKGDIAEGYSVSREKKESFPLTVTSAQKNPTAFYLCASKVEEKLFFGSGTQLSVL.

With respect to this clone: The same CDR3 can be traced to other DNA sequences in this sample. In DNA, the CDR3 is TGTGCCAGCAGCTCTTTAGCGGGGGGGCCGGATACGCAGTATTTT. Translation: CASSSLAGGPDTQYF. This rearrangement joins TRBV7-6 to TRBJ2-3; the match to TRBD2 covers 11 bases. V lost 4 bases and J lost 6; bases outside the gene matches: 6. Germline-derived CDR1 and CDR2 are SGHVS and FNYEAQ. This CDR3 has 15 amino acids.

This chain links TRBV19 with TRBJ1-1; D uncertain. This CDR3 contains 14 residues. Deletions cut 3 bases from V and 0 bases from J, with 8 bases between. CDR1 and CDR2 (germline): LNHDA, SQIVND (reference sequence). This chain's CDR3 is CASSIMQMNTEAFF. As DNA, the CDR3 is TGTGCCAGTAGTATCATGCAGATGAACACTGAAGCTTTCTTT.

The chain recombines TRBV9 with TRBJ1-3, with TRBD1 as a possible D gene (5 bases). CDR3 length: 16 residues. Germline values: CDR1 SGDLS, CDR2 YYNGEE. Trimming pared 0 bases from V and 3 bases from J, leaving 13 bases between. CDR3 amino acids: CASSVGSGGNGNTIYF. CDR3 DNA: TGTGCCAGCAGCGTAGGTTCGGGGGGAAATGGAAACACCATATATTTT.

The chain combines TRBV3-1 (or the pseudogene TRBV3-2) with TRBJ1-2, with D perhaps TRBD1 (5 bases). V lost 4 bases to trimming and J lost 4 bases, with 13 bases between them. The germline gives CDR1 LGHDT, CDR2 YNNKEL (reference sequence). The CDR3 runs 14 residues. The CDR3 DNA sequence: TGTGCCAGCAGCCGCTCGGCGGGGACCTATGGCTACACCTTC. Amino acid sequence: CASSRSAGTYGYTF.

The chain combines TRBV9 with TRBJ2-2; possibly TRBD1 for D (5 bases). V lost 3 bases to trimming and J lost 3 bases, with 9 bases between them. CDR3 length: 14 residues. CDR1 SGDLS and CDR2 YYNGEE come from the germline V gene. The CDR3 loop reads CASSGGQDTGELFF. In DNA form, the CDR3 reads TGTGCCAGCAGCGGCGGACAAGACACCGGGGAGCTGTTTTTT. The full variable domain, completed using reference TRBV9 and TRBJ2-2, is DSGVTQTPKHLITATGQRVTLRCSPRSGDLSVYWYQQSLDQGLQFLIQYYNGEERAKGNILERFSAQQFPDLHSELNLSSLELGDSALYFCASSGGQDTGELFFGEGSRLTVL.

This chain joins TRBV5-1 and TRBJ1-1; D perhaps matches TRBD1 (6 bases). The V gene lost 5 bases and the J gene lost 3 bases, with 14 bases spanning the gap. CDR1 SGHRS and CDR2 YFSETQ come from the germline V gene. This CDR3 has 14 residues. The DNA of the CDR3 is TGCGCCAGCAGATATGACAGGAGCGACACTGAAGCTTTCTTT. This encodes CASRYDRSDTEAFF.

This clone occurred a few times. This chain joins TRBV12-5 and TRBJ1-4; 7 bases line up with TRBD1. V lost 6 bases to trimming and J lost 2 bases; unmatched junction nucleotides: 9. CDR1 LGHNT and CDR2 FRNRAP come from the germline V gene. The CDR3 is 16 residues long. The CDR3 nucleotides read TGTGCTAGTGGAATGGTCCTGGGACAGACTAATGAAAAACTGTTTTTT. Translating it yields CASGMVLGQTNEKLFF.

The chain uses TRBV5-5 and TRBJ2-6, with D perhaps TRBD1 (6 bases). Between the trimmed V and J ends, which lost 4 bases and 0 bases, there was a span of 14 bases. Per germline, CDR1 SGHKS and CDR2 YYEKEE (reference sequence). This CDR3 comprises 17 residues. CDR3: CASSPPQGRSGANVLTF. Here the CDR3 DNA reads TGTGCCAGCAGCCCGCCACAGGGCCGCTCTGGGGCCAACGTCCTGACTTTC. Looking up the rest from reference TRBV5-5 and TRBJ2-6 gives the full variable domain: DAGVTQSPTHLIKTRGQQVTLRCSPISGHKSVSWYQQVLGQGPQFIFQYYEKEERGRGNFPDRFSARQFPNYSSELNVNALLLGDSALYLCASSPPQGRSGANVLTFGAGSRLTVL.

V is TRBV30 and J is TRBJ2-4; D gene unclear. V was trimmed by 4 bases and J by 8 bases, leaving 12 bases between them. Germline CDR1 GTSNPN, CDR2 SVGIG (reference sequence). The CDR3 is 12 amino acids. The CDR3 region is CAWTPVGDIQYF. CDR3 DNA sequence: TGTGCCTGGACCCCCGTCGGAGACATTCAGTACTTC.

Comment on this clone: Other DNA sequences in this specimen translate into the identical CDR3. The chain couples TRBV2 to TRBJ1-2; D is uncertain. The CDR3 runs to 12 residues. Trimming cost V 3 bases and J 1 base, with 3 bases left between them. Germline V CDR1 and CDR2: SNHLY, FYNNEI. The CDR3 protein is CASSESNYGYTF. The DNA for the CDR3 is TGTGCCAGCAGTGAGAGTAACTATGGCTACACCTTC.